The subject of this entry is one TCR beta chain. This clonotype was seen at least ten times. This clone's antigen is unknown. Base quality data are lacking; no much larger clone is found one base away. Every donor in the study was a healthy Caucasian. Three unrelated non-twin adults were additionally sequenced: a male aged 18 to 30, a male aged 50 to 59 and a female aged 50 to 59. Miltenyi CD45RO+ enrichment and human naive T-cell isolation kits were used to isolate memory (CD45RO+) and naive T cells from PBMC. The sample belongs to a study of identical twins (dated by TCRdb to the mid-2010s). For the wider study: To test whether fetal clonotypes persist, the study used deep sequencing on TCR alpha and beta repertoires from monozygotic twins, unrelated adults of various ages, and cord blood. To rule out contamination, the twin experiments were replicated at different times with different library preparation protocols.

V is cut back by 1 base and J by 3 bases, with 3 bases in the junction unmatched. Looking up the germline V gene (reference sequence) yields CDR1 LNHNV and CDR2 YYDKDF. The cysteine opens and the phenylalanine closes a CDR3 of 15 amino acids. The DNA shown is the 45-base CDR3, in frame from base 1. The library was obtained by 5' RACE. TCRdb shows the sequencer as Illumina HiSeq 2000. Template switching introduced a universal primer binding site; the final cDNA contained a unique molecular identifier, enabling accurate counting of TCR cDNA molecules. Specific primers in the conserved constant-segment region were used to synthesize first-strand cDNA for the TCR alpha and beta chains. To control for contamination, each cDNA library was double barcoded with a SMART-Mk sample barcode plus Illumina barcodes. TruSeq adapter sequences and Illumina sample barcodes were added in two successive PCR steps. Sequencing of the TCR alpha and beta cDNA libraries was done on the Illumina HiSeq platform using custom primers. The paper's data handling went like this. MiGEC was used to process raw reads and extract unique molecular identifiers, and MiXCR was used to find CDR3 positions. For each individual, recombination models were inferred using an EM algorithm with the repgenHMM and IGoR tools. The tcR package in R was used for shared clonotype analysis, with sharing normalized by the product of cloneset sizes. Out-of-frame nonproductive sequences were analyzed to study raw recombination free of thymic and clonal selection effects. TCRdb cleaned the public reads at Q25 with fastp, built clones with MiXCR and kept in-frame beta chains. Each entry merges the rows of one CDR3 protein and shows their most common DNA and genes. V and J calls and clone size were set by TCRdb, not the authors. The sample table contains 450,000 or so distinct CDR3 sequences; only one count was recorded for under 20% of them. The ten largest account for about 12% of the sample.

What the research found in general, with its limitations: Excess twin sharing in beta out-of-frame sequences was weaker because fewer shared sequences lowered the signal-to-noise ratio. Abundant cord blood beta clonotypes had fewer insertions, young adult naive repertoires showed a similar but weaker trend, and memory repertoires showed no such trend. In monozygotic twins, out-of-frame TCR alpha sharing was systematically underestimated by recombination models, although the models agreed with sharing between unrelated individuals. Compared with coincidental sharing between unrelated individuals, an excess of low generation-probability sequences was observed among out-of-frame TCR alpha sequences shared between twins. Zero-insertion analyses could be partly confounded by invariant T cells such as MAIT and iNKT, though diverse VJ usage argued against such confounding for most clonotypes. Because the same donors could not be followed over many years, the conclusions relied on cross-sectional statistical analysis.

The chain employs TRBV15 and TRBJ1-1, and TRBD1 matches 9 of the central bases. Sequences were obtained from naive T cells sorted from blood. The cell subset or site label on this specimen signifies: cells isolated with a human naive T-cell isolation kit. The receptor was isolated from a man aged 45-65 years in good health. The sequenced DNA: TGTGCCACCAGCAGAGGGACAGGGGTCCACACTGAAGCTTTCTTT. This is translated as CATSRGTGVHTEAFF. The variable domain in full, with residues beyond the CDR3 obtained from the reference TRBV15 and TRBJ1-1 genes, is DAMVIQNPRYQVTQFGKPVTLSCSQTLNHNVMYWYQQKSSQAPKLLFHYYDKDFNNEADTPDNFQSRRPNTSFCFLDIRSPGLGDTAMYLCATSRGTGVHTEAFFGQGTRLTVV.